This T cell receptor (beta chain) was sequenced for a study of blood T cell repertoires in COVID-19. Here immunoSEQ multiplex PCR was the method, and the copy in TCRdb shows in-frame clones only, minus some. The sample has about 220,000 clones; approximately 84% are singletons. The source material was peripheral blood. The TCR was taken from a woman aged 30 to 39 who had recovered from COVID-19.

The CDR3 loop reads CAIQGAGVDGYTF. CDR3 in DNA: TGTGCCATCCAGGGGGCAGGAGTGGATGGCTACACCTTC. The rearrangement uses TRBV10-3 and TRBJ1-2; 8 bases fit TRBD1. The V and J ends lost 8 bases and 6 bases, in that order; junction bases with no gene match: 8. The CDR3 consists of 13 residues. Germline V gene sequence: CDR1 ENHRY, CDR2 SYGVKD.